A single TCR beta chain is shown here with its context. The antigen is not known. This sample is part of a study of post-analysis software for immune sequencing data. At the level of the study: There were relapsing-remitting, secondary progressive and progressive-relapsing multiple sclerosis among the disease courses included.

Sequencing libraries made from TCR beta cDNA carried unique molecular identifiers. One entry per CDR3 protein, called by TCRdb with MiXCR from the PCR reads. Among roughly 600,000 distinct CDR3 sequences listed, roughly 47% were seen once. Regarding the study as a whole: Roughly five TRBV segments appeared more often in patients than in controls, and TRBV5-6, TRBV5-1 and TRBV20-1 were among these. Strong same-batch co-clustering of samples appeared with F measure clustering.

The CDR3 runs to 14 residues. From germline, CDR1 is SGHTA and CDR2 FQGNSA. V was pared by 1 base and J by 9 bases, with 6 bases of the junction left unmatched. Sequencing was carried out using blood. V usage is TRBV7-2 and J usage is TRBJ2-1; TRBD2 aligns across 7 bases. The source is a girl aged 10-17 years with multiple sclerosis. CDR3 DNA: TGTGCCAGCAGCTTAGTGGGGGGGGAGATTGAGCAGTTCTTC. It specifies CASSLVGGEIEQFF.